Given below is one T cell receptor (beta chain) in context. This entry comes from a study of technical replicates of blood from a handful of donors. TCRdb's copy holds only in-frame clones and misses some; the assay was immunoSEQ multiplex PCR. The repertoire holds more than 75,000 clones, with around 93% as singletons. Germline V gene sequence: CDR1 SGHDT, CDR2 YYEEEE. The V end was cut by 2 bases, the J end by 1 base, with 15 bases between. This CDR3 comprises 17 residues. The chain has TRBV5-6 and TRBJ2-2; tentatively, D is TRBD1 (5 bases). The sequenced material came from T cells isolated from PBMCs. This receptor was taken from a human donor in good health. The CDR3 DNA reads TGTGCCAGCAGCTTTCGACCCTCCACAGGGAACACCGGGGAGCTGTTTTTT. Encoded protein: CASSFRPSTGNTGELFF.